This TCR beta chain appears in the sequencing data of a study of CD8 T cells in Susac syndrome. V was shortened by 3 bases and J by 6 bases, with 12 bases between the two germline ends. CDR1 is DFQATT and CDR2 is SNEGSKA in the germline V gene (reference sequence). The length of the CDR3 is 12 residues. cDNA came from about 0.46 to 1 ug RNA primed by random hexamers. TCRdb itself ran the immunoSEQ multiplex PCR reads through MiXCR, one entry per CDR3 protein. The profile shows roughly 28,000 distinct CDR3 sequences, 94% of them singletons. The TCR comes from a human donor in good health. V gene TRBV20-1 combines with J gene TRBJ2-7; perhaps D is TRBD1 or TRBD2 (5 bases each). Source material: CD8+ T cells from PBMCs. The CDR3 DNA reads TGCAGTGCTAGTTCCCCGAGGGGCGAGCAGTACTTC. Protein: CSASSPRGEQYF.